This section outlines one T cell receptor beta chain sequence together with its context. This table comes from immunoSEQ multiplex PCR, and its TCRdb copy is limited to in-frame clones, with some not included. The sample contains 150,000 to 200,000 clones, around 74% of which appear only once. The germline V gene has CDR1 GTSNPN and CDR2 SVGIG (reference sequence). V was clipped by 2 bases and J by 4 bases, with 15 bases between them. This CDR3 spans 15 amino acids. This sample was included in a study of blood T cell repertoires in COVID-19. As for the study in general: Both acute and convalescent COVID-19 samples were obtained from the United States, Italy and Spain.

This receptor was taken from a woman of 80 years or more with acute or convalescent COVID-19. This chain uses TRBV30 with TRBJ2-1; TRBD2 might be the D (5 bases). What was sequenced was peripheral blood. CDR3 amino acids: CAWSPTRALYNEQFF. DNA of the CDR3: TGTGCCTGGAGTCCCACTAGGGCCCTATACAATGAGCAGTTCTTC.